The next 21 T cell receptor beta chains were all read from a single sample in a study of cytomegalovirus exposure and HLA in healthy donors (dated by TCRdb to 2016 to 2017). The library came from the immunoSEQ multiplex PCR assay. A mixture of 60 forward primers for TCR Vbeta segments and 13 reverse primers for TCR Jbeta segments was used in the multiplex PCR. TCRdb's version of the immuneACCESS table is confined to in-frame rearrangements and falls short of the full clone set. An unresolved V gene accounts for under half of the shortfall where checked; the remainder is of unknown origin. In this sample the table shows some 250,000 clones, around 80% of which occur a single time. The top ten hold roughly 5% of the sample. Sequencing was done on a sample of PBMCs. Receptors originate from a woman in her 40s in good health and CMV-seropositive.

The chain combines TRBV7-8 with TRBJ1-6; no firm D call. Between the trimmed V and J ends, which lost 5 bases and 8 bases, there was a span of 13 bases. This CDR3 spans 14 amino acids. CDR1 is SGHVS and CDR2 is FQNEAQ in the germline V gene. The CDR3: CASSVGRWDSPLHF. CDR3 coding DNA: TGTGCCAGCAGCGTCGGGAGGTGGGATTCACCCCTCCACTTT.

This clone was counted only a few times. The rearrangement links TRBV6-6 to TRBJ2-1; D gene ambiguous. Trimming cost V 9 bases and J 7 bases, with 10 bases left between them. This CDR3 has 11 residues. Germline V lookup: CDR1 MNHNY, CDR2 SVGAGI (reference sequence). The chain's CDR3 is CASGDWNEQFF. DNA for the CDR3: TGTGCCAGTGGAGACTGGAATGAGCAGTTCTTC.

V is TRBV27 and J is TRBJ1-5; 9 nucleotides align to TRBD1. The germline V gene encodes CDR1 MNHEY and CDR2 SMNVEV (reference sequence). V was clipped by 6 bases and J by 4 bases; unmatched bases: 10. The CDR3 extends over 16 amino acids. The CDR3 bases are TGTGCCAGCAGCATTAACAGGGGGCTGCGAAATCAGCCCCAGCATTTT. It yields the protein CASSINRGLRNQPQHF.

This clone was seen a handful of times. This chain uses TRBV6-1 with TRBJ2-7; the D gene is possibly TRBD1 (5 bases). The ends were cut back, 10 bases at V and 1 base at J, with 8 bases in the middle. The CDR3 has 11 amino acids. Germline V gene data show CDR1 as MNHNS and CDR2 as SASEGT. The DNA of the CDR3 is TGTGCCACCCGACAGTCCTACGAGCAGTACTTC. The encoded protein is CATRQSYEQYF.

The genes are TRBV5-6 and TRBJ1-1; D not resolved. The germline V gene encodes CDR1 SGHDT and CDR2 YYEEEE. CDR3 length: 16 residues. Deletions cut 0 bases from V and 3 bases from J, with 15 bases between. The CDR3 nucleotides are TGTGCCAGCAGCTTGGATGTTGGGCGGGGATACACTGAAGCTTTCTTT. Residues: CASSLDVGRGYTEAFF.

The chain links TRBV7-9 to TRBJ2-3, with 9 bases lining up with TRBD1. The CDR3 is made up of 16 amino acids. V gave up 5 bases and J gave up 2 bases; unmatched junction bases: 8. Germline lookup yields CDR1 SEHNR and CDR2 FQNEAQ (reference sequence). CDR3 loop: CASSPDRGIFTDTQYF. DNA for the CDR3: TGTGCCAGCAGCCCCGACAGGGGGATCTTCACAGATACGCAGTATTTT.

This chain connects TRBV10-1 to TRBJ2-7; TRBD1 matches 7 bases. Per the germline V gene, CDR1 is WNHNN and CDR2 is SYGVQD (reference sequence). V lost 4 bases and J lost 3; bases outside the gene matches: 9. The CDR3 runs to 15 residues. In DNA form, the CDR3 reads TGCGCCAGCAGTGCGACGGGACAGTCAATCTACGAGCAGTACTTC. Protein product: CASSATGQSIYEQYF.

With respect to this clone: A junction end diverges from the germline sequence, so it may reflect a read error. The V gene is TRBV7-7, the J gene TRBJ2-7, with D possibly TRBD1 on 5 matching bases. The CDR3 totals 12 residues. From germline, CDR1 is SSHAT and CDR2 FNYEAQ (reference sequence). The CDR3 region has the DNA TGTGCTAGCAGGGAATTCGGGTACGAGCAGTACTTC. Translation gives CASREFGYEQYF.

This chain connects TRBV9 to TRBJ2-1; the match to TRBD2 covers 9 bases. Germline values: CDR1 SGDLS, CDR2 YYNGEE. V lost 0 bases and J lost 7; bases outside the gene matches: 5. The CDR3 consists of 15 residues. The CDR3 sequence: CASSVVSGRDNEQFF. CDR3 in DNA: TGTGCCAGCAGCGTAGTTAGCGGGAGAGATAATGAGCAGTTCTTC.

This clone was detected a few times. CDR3 in DNA: TGTGCCAGCACCACAGGTTTCAACTACAATGAGCAGTTCTTC. Its translation: CASTTGFNYNEQFF. The chain is built from TRBV6-1 and TRBJ2-1; D is possibly TRBD1 (5 bases). The CDR3 is made up of 14 amino acids. Per germline, CDR1 MNHNS and CDR2 SASEGT. Trimming took off 7 bases at V and 3 bases at J, with 13 bases between the two ends.

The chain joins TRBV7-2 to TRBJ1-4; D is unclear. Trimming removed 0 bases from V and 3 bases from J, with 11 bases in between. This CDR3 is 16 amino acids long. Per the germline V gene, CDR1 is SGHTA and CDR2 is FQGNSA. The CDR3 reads CASSLALLDPNEKLFF. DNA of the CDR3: TGTGCCAGCAGCTTAGCGCTACTAGATCCTAATGAAAAACTGTTTTTT.

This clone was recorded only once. The CDR3 DNA sequence: TGTGCCAGCAGACACAGGGCTGACGGGGAGCTGTTTTTT. This sequence encodes CASRHRADGELFF. V and J are TRBV25-1 and TRBJ2-2; D is possibly TRBD1 (6 bases). This CDR3 spans 13 amino acids. Germline lookup yields CDR1 MGHDK and CDR2 SYGVNS. V lost 6 bases and J 7 bases, leaving 12 bases between the germline ends.

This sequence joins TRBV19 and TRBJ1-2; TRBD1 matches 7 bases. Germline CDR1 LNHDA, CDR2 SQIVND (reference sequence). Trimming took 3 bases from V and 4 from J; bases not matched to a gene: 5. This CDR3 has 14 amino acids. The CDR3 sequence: CASSISRGSYGYTF. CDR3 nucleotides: TGTGCCAGTAGTATTTCCAGGGGGTCCTATGGCTACACCTTC.

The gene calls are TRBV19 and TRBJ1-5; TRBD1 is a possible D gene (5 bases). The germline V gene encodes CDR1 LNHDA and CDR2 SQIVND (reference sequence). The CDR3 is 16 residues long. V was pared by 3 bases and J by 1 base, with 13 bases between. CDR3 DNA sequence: TGTGCCAGTAGTATGGGGCAGATCAGGAGCAATCAGCCCCAGCATTTT. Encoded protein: CASSMGQIRSNQPQHF. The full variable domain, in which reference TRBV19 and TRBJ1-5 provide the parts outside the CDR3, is DGGITQSPKYLFRKEGQNVTLSCEQNLNHDAMYWYRQDPGQGLRLIYYSQIVNDFQKGDIAEGYSVSREKKESFPLTVTSAQKNPTAFYLCASSMGQIRSNQPQHFGDGTRLSIL.

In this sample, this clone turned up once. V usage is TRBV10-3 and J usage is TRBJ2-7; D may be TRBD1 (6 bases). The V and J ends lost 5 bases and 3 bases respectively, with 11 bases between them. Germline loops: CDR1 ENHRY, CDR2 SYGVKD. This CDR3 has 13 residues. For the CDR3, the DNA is TGTGCCATCAGTTCTATACAGGGCTACGAGCAGTACTTC. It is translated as CAISSIQGYEQYF.

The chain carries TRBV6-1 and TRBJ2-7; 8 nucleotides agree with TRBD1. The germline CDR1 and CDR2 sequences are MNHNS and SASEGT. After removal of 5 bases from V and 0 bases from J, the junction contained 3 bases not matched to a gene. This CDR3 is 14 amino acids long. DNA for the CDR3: TGTGCCAGCAGTTCCGACAGGGGCTCCTACGAGCAGTACTTC. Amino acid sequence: CASSSDRGSYEQYF.

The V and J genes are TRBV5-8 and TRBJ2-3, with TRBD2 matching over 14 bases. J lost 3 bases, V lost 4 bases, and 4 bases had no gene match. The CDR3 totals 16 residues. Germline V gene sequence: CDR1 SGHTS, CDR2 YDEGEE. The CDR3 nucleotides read TGTGCCAGCAGCCAGGGACTAGCGGGGGCTACAGATACGCAGTATTTT. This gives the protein CASSQGLAGATDTQYF.

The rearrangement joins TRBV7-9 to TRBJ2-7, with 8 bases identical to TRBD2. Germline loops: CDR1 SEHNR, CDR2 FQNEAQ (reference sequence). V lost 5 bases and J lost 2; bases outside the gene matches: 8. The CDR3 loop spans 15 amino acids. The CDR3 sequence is CASSVQLAVAYEQYF. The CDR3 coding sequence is TGTGCCAGCAGCGTACAACTAGCGGTGGCCTACGAGCAGTACTTC.

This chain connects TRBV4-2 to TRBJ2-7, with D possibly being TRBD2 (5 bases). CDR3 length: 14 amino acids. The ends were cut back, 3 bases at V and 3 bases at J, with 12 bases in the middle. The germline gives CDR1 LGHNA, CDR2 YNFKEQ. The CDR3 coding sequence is TGTGCCAGCAGCCACTGGAAAAGCGGCTACGAGCAGTACTTC. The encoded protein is CASSHWKSGYEQYF.

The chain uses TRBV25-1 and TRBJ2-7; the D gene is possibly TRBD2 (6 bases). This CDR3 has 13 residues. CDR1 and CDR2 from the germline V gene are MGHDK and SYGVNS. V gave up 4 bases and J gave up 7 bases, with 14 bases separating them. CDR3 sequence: CASSGRDRREQYF. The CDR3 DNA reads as TGTGCCAGCAGTGGGAGGGACCGCCGGGAGCAGTACTTC.

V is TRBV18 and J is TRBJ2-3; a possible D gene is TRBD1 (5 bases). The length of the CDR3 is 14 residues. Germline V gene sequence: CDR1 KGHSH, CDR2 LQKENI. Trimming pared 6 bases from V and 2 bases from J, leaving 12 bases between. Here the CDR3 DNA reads TGTGCCAGCTCTCCCAGGGTTAACACAGATACGCAGTATTTT. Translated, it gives CASSPRVNTDTQYF. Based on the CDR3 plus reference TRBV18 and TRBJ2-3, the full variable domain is NAGVMQNPRHLVRRRGQEARLRCSPMKGHSHVYWYRQLPEEGLKFMVYLQKENIIDESGMPKERFSAEFPKEGPSILRIQQVVRGDSAAYFCASSPRVNTDTQYFGPGTRLTVL.